This T cell receptor beta chain appears in the sequencing data of a study of cytomegalovirus exposure and HLA in healthy donors (dated 2017 in TCRdb). For the wider study: An earlier analysis of 587 of the donors reported roughly 300 Gb of sequence data and about 120 million unique TCR beta sequences obtained from around 170 million T cells. An early release that covered about 600 HLA-typed donors contained about 290 gigabases of sequencing data and about 84 million unique TCR sequences. Among the roughly 390 genotyped donors, about 85% belonged to the genetic ancestry cluster associated with self-reported Caucasian donors. The study was designed to test whether signatures of past pathogen exposure could be identified by cataloging public T cell receptors. Using immunosequencing, the study profiled T cell repertoires from 666 subjects and related those repertoires to cytomegalovirus serostatus. A separate validation cohort of over a hundred different subjects was used in addition to the roughly 670-subject first cohort. To predict cytomegalovirus infection status, the study brought together high-throughput TCR immunosequencing, statistical association of individual TCRs with disease status, and machine learning. A later analysis re-analyzed previously published TCR beta repertoires from roughly 690 donors and added high-resolution HLA genotyping to study TCR occurrence patterns. Rather than drawing on any new phenotypic data, the later analysis identified candidate immune exposures from TCR beta sequences and the way those sequences occurred across donors. An earlier analysis of around 640 of the donors used high-throughput TCR beta sequencing to judge whether each TCR beta V gene segment behaved as functional or pseudogenic. Donor age, sex, ethnicity and CMV serostatus were compiled alongside the repertoire data. In a later genetic analysis, genome-wide SNP genotypes for about 60% of the 666 donors were used, and that subset was treated as a discovery cohort. Every repertoire in the discovery cohort had been generated on one and the same sequencing platform. HLA typing included class I and class II loci at four-digit resolution. The number of typed donors differed by locus: roughly 620-630 for A, B, C, DRB1 and DQB1; 522 for DQA1; some 610 for DPA1; and some 450 for DPB1. Because of strong linkage in the cohort, a handful of DR-DQ haplotypes were treated as single units for association and clustering. Among about 400 genotyped donors of the cohort, an average of approximately 200,000 unique TCR beta nucleotide sequences was sequenced per donor, of which approximately 19% were non-productive. The full study reports these points: In both the original and validation cohorts, the classifier was reported to diagnose cytomegalovirus status with high specificity and sensitivity. Because counts were too low, seventeen rarely observed V segments, including chromosome 9 orphons, were left out of the earlier analysis of 587 of the donors. Specific HLA alleles were associated with over 15,000 TCR beta sequences at a false discovery rate of 0.05 in a later analysis. Because the 87-base-pair reads could not distinguish some IMGT-functional V segments, including TRBV6-2 and TRBV6-3, those segments were excluded. Three of the identified cytomegalovirus-associated TCR beta chains were confirmed in vitro to be specific for cytomegalovirus antigens. Because some donors lacked HLA typing at each locus, the association tests relied only on the typed subset. Most TCR sequences were observed very rarely across donors, whereas some public TCRs were present in many individuals. In a later analysis, most CMV-associated TCR beta chains were found to appear HLA-restricted, with HLA associations seemingly driven largely by CMV exposure. Presence/absence analyses assumed roughly uniform sequencing depth across donors, an assumption that may not hold. Only TCR beta chains were sequenced in this cohort, and the absence of alpha or paired-chain data limited detectable features. Linkage disequilibrium might explain the correlated functional status among segregating V segments, but an unknown experimental factor could not be excluded. An earlier analysis of around 540 of the donors showed that most TCR beta V segments appeared in productive rearrangements either about 90% or about 30% of the time, which broadly matched IMGT annotations. A later genetic analysis associated a missense DCLRE1C variant with V-gene and J-gene trimming of TCR beta chains, and an independent cohort replicated the association. According to a later genetic analysis, donors in an Asian-associated ancestry cluster had fewer N-insertions in productive TCRs than the approximately 630-donor mean. Several of the top co-occurrence clusters appeared to be linked to parvovirus B19, influenza, CMV and Epstein-Barr virus, according to a later analysis. In a later analysis, the rate of TCR association differed among HLA loci, with DRB1 alleles having the most associated TCRs and HLA-C alleles having the fewest. The authors suggested that the approach could potentially be generalized to other disease states and immunological phenotypes. A cluster of highly shared sequence variants was judged likely to be a technical artifact of the sequencing pipeline. A further reported finding was that TCR beta sequences accurately predicted the HLA-A and HLA-B alleles for most subjects in the first cohort. The only immune exposure information available for the cohort was CMV serostatus. In the study, about 150 TCR beta chains were listed as associated with cytomegalovirus. When HLA alleles, especially DR and DQ, strongly co-occurred, TCR associations were difficult to assign to individual alleles. In a later analysis, HLA-associated TCR beta chains were found to be more clonally expanded and to have lower generation probabilities than equally common non-associated chains.

Libraries were constructed by the immunoSEQ multiplex PCR assay. For the multiplex PCR, a mixture combining 60 forward primers for TCR Vbeta segments and 13 reverse primers for TCR Jbeta segments was used. A multiplex PCR assay on genomic DNA amplified the CDR3 region of rearranged TCR beta genes. The amplified TCR beta libraries were sequenced on the Illumina HiSeq System as 87-base-pair reads. Per the original workflow: A later analysis counted some 74 million unique TCR beta chains across the 650 to 700 repertoires, and around 12 million of these chains were shared by at least two donors. Raw reads were error-corrected and collapsed into unique sequences with a nearest-neighbor algorithm that merged closely related sequences to remove PCR and sequencing errors. Alignment of CDR3 sequences to IMGT reference sequences was used to assign V, D and J gene segments. For a sequence to be retained, a match of at least six nucleotides was required to both a V gene segment and a J gene segment. Rearrangements were classified as productive when the CDR3 lacked stop codons and remained in frame with V and J, and all other rearrangements were classified as non-productive. Following IMGT convention, CDR3 was defined as the stretch from the second conserved V-encoded cysteine up to the conserved J-encoded phenylalanine. The earlier analysis of some 540 of the donors excluded any sequence lacking an unambiguous match to a single V gene segment. An earlier analysis of 587 of the donors called V segments functional above 56.7% productive rearrangements and segregating when the between-donor standard deviation exceeded 5%. A statistical classification framework was developed to diagnose cytomegalovirus status using the catalog of TCR beta chain sequences. In a later analysis, TCR nucleotide sequences were compared against IMGT/GENE-DB human TR gene sequences so that V and J genes could be assigned. A later analysis assigned CDR3 sequences and most-parsimonious VDJ recombination scenarios with the TCRdist pipeline. In a later analysis, each TCR beta chain was defined by its CDR3 amino acid sequence together with its V-gene family, and reads without a unique V-gene family were excluded. As a way to deal with suspected cross-contamination and a sequencing artifact, a later analysis dropped over 550 nucleotide sequences that were highly shared and had low generation probability. In a later analysis, a clonal expansion index was calculated for each public chain from normalized within-repertoire ranks of inferred template counts. In a later analysis, generation probabilities were computed with a VDJ recombination model fitted to out-of-frame rearrangements, and the resulting probabilities were checked against IGoR. Hypergeometric tests were used in a later analysis to score TCR-TCR, TCR-HLA and TCR-CMV co-occurrence, with a repertoire-size bias correction applied to the TCR pairs. False discovery rates were estimated in a later analysis by permuting HLA or CMV assignments 20 times. In a later analysis, co-occurring TCRs were grouped using DBSCAN, with TCRdist sequence similarity added in when clustering inside HLA-allele-positive subsets. Co-occurrence clustering excluded repertoires with fewer than 30,000 or more than 120,000 public chains, plus five with anomalous nucleotide sharing. What TCRdb holds here is the immuneACCESS table cut down to in-frame rearrangements. Part of the clones is not present; checked against another copy, under half of the missing clones reflect an unresolved V gene, and the others are unexplained. That table supplies the V and J calls and clone size; D and trimming were determined from the DNA. The sample table records approximately 140,000 clones; roughly 80% of these occur just once. The ten largest clonotypes hold about 6.9% of the sample.

The cohort was made up of approximately 700 healthy bone marrow donors. Cohort members were all nominally healthy when sampled, although unrecorded immune exposures were likely present. The donor tested CMV seropositive, placing the donor among the approximately 290 seropositive members of the cohort. A peripheral blood sample was provided by each donor, and peripheral blood mononuclear cells were used for TCR beta sequencing. Genomic DNA was extracted from the blood cell samples with the Qiagen DNeasy Blood Extraction Kit. The V and J ends are trimmed by 0 bases and 6 bases, leaving 9 bases between them. The CDR1 and CDR2 encoded by the germline V gene (reference sequence) are GTSNPN and SVGIG. CDR3 length: 13 amino acids, cysteine to phenylalanine. The DNA shown is the 39-base CDR3, in frame from base 1. As concerns this clone: There is no known antigen for this receptor. Within one base of it there is no much larger clone, and no base qualities were kept.

The chain joins TRBV30 to TRBJ1-5; no D gene is confidently identified. This sequence was found in a woman aged 40 to 50 in good health and CMV-seropositive. Sequencing used PBMCs. The sequenced DNA is TGTGCCTGGAGTGTAGGAGGTTTTCAGCCCCAGCATTTT. This codes for CAWSVGGFQPQHF.